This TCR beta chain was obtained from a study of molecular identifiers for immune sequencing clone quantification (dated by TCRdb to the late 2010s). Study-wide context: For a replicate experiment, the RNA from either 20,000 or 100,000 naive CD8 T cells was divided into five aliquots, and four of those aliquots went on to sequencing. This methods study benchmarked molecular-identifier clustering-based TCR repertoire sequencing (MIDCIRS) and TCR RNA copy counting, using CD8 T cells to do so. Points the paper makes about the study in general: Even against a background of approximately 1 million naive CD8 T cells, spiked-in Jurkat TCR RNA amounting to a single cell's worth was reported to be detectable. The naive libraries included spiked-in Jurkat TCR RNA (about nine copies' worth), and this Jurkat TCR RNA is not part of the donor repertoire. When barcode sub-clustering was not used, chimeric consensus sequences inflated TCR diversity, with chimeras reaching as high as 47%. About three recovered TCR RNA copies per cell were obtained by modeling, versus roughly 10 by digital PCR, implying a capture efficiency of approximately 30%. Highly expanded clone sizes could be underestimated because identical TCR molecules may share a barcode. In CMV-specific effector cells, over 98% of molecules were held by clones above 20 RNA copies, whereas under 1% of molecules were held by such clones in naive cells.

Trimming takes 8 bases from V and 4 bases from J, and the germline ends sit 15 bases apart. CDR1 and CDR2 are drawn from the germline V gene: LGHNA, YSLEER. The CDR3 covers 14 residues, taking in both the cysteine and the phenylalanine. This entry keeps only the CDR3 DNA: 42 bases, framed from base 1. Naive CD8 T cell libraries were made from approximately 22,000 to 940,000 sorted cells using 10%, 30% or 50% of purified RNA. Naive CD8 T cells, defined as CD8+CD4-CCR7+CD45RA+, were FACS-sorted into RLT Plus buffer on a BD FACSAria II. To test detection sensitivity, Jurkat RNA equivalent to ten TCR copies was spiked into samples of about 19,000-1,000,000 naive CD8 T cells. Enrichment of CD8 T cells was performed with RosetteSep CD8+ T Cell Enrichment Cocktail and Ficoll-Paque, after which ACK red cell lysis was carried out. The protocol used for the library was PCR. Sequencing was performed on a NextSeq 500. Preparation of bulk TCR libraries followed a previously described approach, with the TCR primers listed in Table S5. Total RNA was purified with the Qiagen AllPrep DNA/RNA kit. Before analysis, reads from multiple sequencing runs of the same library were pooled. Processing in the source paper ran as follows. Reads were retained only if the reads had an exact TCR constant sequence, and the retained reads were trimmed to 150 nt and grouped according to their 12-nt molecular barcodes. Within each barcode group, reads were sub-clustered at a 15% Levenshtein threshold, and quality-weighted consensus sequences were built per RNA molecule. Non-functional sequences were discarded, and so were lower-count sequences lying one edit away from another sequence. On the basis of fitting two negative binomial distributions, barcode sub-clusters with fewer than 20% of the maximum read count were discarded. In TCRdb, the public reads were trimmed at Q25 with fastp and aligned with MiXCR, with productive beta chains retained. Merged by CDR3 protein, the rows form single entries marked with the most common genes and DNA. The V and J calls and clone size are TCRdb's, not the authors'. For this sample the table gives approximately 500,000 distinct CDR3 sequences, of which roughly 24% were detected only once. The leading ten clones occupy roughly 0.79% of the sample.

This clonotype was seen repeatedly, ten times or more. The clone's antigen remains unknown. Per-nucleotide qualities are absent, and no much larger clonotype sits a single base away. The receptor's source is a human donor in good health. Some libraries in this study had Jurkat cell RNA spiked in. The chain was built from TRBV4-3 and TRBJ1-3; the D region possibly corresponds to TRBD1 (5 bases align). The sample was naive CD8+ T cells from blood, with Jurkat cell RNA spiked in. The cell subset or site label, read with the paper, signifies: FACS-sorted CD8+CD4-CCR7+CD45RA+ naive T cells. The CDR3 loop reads CASSDDSMGNTIYF. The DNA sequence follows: TGCGCCAGCTCAGATGACAGTATGGGAAACACCATATATTTT.